Given below is one T cell receptor beta chain in context. Losses at the gene ends were 6 bases for V and 6 bases for J; bases not matched to a gene: 9. CDR3 size: 14 residues. Per the germline V gene, CDR1 is SEHNR and CDR2 is FQNEAQ (reference sequence). The data were obtained in a study of shared T cell receptors in the human thymus. TCRdb's copy holds only in-frame clones and misses some; the assay was immunoSEQ multiplex PCR. The table has approximately 660,000 clones, roughly 90% seen once. These same records also appear under a second study, on human thymus T cells. As that study records: Donors consisted of healthy Finnish infants (having corrective surgery for congenital heart defects). Thymic resections from corrective heart surgery supplied the tissue. Within thymic and blood repertoires, V and J gene usage appeared to be biased. Highly overlapping thymic repertoires among unrelated individuals were reported in related research.

The chain has TRBV7-9 and TRBJ1-1, with 8 bases aligning to TRBD1. The source is a boy less than two years old with a congenital heart defect. Specimen: thymocytes. The CDR3 protein is CASSPGQGGAEAFF. The DNA for the CDR3 is TGTGCCAGCAGTCCCGGACAGGGAGGAGCTGAAGCTTTCTTT.